A selection of T cell receptor beta chains follows, all from one sample in a study of blood T cell repertoires in COVID-19. Libraries were prepared by immunoSEQ multiplex PCR; TCRdb keeps only in-frame clonotypes and omits some of them. Altogether around 270,000 clones are present, 80% to 90% being singletons, with the ten largest covering roughly 5%. Sequencing used peripheral blood. The receptors derive from a man aged 35-49 years with acute or convalescent COVID-19. Each CDR3 is given with its conserved first and last residue. A D gene is named only where the DNA matches it firmly. Not all rows give a size; the values are once, few, many and, for expanded clones, a class.

v_call	j_call	clone_size	d_call	cdr3_nt	cdr3_aa
TRBV11-2	TRBJ2-2	-	TRBD2	TGTGCCAGCAGCTGGGGACTAGGGGAACCCGGGGAGCTGTTTTTT	CASSWGLGEPGELFF
TRBV7-2	TRBJ1-1	-	-	TGTGCCAGCAGCCCAGACGGCAGGGGGAACACTGAAGCTTTCTTT	CASSPDGRGNTEAFF
TRBV5-1	TRBJ1-3	-	-	TGCGCCAGCAGAGCCACGGGGTCCACTGGAAACACCATATATTTT	CASRATGSTGNTIYF
TRBV19	TRBJ2-1	-	-	TGTGCCAGTAGAAGGGGCCCCTACAATGAGCAGTTCTTC	CASRRGPYNEQFF
TRBV6-5	TRBJ1-6	-	TRBD1	TGTGCCAGCAGTTTAGACAGGGGAGACTCACCCCTCCACTTT	CASSLDRGDSPLHF
TRBV24-1	TRBJ2-2	-	-	TGTGCCACCAGTGGGCTAGGGGCCACCGGGGAGCTGTTTTTT	CATSGLGATGELFF
TRBV9	TRBJ2-3	-	TRBD2	TGTGCCAGCAGCGTAAGTTTAGCGGGGGGAAGCACAGATACGCAGTATTTT	CASSVSLAGGSTDTQYF
TRBV24-1	TRBJ1-2	-	-	TGTGCCACCAGTGAGACCCTCCAGGGTTCCTACACCTTC	CATSETLQGSYTF
TRBV19	TRBJ1-1	-	TRBD1	TGTGCCAGTACAGTGACAGGGAGTACTGAAGCTTTCTTT	CASTVTGSTEAFF
TRBV14	TRBJ1-1	-	TRBD1	TGTGCCAGCAGCCATCAAGTAGGAAGGGGGCGCTTGGGTGAAGCTTTCTTT	CASSHQVGRGRLGEAFF
TRBV5-5	TRBJ2-7	-	-	TGTGCCAGCAGCTCTGGCCCGACAGGATCCTCCTACGAGCAGTACTTC	CASSSGPTGSSYEQYF
TRBV10-2	TRBJ1-4	-	TRBD1	TGCGCCAGCAGTGATACAGGGGAAGGTAAACTGTTTTTT	CASSDTGEGKLFF
TRBV7-9	TRBJ2-7	-	-	TGTGCCAGCAGCCTCTTAACCTACGAGCAGTACTTC	CASSLLTYEQYF
TRBV9	TRBJ2-1	-	TRBD2	TGTGCCAGCAGCGTAGGAGGTGGCGGGGGGAGCAATGAGCAGTTCTTC	CASSVGGGGGSNEQFF
TRBV2	TRBJ2-1	-	TRBD2	TGTGCCAGCATACCTGGACTAGCGGCCTACAATGAGCAGTTCTTC	CASIPGLAAYNEQFF
TRBV7-2	TRBJ1-1	-	TRBD1	TGTGCCAGCAGCTTTAACGTACAGGGGGCGGGCACTGAAGCTTTCTTT	CASSFNVQGAGTEAFF
TRBV3-1/TRBV3-2	TRBJ1-2	few	-	TGTGCCAGCAGCCAAGTGTGGGGCCAGGGCTACACCTTC	CASSQVWGQGYTF
TRBV6-6	TRBJ1-1	-	-	TGTGCCAGCCTCCCGGAACGGGTGAACACTGAAGCTTTCTTT	CASLPERVNTEAFF
TRBV30	TRBJ2-3	-	TRBD2	TGTGCCTGGAGCACGGGACTAGGCACAGATACGCAGTATTTT	CAWSTGLGTDTQYF
TRBV15	TRBJ1-6	once	-	TGTGCCACCAGCAGAGATCGGCAGGGCAGCTCACCCCTCCACTTT	CATSRDRQGSSPLHF
TRBV15	TRBJ2-3	-	-	TGTGCCACCAGCAGATTATCCACAGATACGCAGTATTTT	CATSRLSTDTQYF
TRBV12-5	TRBJ2-7	-	TRBD1	TGTGCTAGTGGCTACGGGGGACAGGGTACGTACGAGCAGTACTTC	CASGYGGQGTYEQYF
TRBV27	TRBJ1-2	-	-	TGTGCCAGCAGTCAGTCGTGGGGGGAATATGGCTACACCTTC	CASSQSWGEYGYTF
TRBV11-2	TRBJ1-3	-	-	TGTGCCAGCAGCTCTCCCCGGGGGTCCCGAAACACCATATATTTT	CASSSPRGSRNTIYF
TRBV2	TRBJ1-5	-	TRBD1	TGTGCCAGCAGTGAGGGGACAGCTGGACAGCCCCAGCATTTT	CASSEGTAGQPQHF
TRBV30	TRBJ1-2	-	-	TGTGCCTGGCAAGCCTTGGCTAACTATGGCTACACCTTC	CAWQALANYGYTF
TRBV30	TRBJ1-6	-	TRBD1	TGTGCCTGGAGCCGAGGACAGGGGACCAATTCACCCCTCCACTTT	CAWSRGQGTNSPLHF
TRBV7-2	TRBJ1-2	-	-	TGTGCCAGCAGCTTAGCTCGGAGCTATGGCTACACCTTC	CASSLARSYGYTF